A selection of T cell receptor beta chains follows, all from one sample in a study of CD8 T cells in ankylosing spondylitis. MiXCR, applied by TCRdb to the 5' RACE reads, yields one record per CDR3 protein. The sample holds hundreds of thousands of distinct CDR3 sequences; roughly 12% are singletons and the top ten take around 6.8%. The sequencing input was blood, either unsorted or a sorted T cell fraction (not recorded which). These receptors all come from a male donor with ankylosing spondylitis. Both conserved end residues are part of each CDR3. A D gene is named only where the DNA matches it firmly. For some rows the clone size is stated as once, few or many, or as a class when expanded; others skip it.

size	D	V	J	CDR3	DNA
-	TRBD1	TRBV6-1	TRBJ2-3	CASSLDRGPDTQYF	TGTGCCAGCAGTCTGGACAGGGGGCCAGATACGCAGTATTTT
few	-	TRBV3-1	TRBJ1-2	CASSQGYREAYGYTF	TGTGCCAGCAGCCAAGGATACAGGGAAGCCTATGGCTACACCTTC
-	-	TRBV19	TRBJ2-5	CASGGGETQYF	TGTGCCAGTGGGGGCGGAGAGACCCAGTACTTC
many	TRBD2	TRBV20-1	TRBJ2-7	CSATELAGVEQYF	TGCAGTGCTACAGAATTAGCGGGAGTAGAGCAGTACTTC
-	TRBD1	TRBV20-1	TRBJ1-6	CSAPVGDRNSPLHF	TGCAGTGCCCCAGTCGGGGACAGGAATTCACCCCTCCACTTT
few	-	TRBV28	TRBJ1-1	CASSSPNRSAFF	TGTGCCAGCAGTTCCCCCAATCGGAGCGCTTTCTTT
-	TRBD2	TRBV20-1	TRBJ2-1	CCASKASGSFVWHEQFF	TGCTGTGCTTCAAAGGCTAGCGGGAGTTTCGTCTGGCATGAGCAGTTCTTC
-	-	TRBV20-1	TRBJ1-5	CSDPQRPNQPQHF	TGCAGTGACCCACAGCGTCCCAATCAGCCCCAGCATTTT
-	TRBD2	TRBV24-1	TRBJ2-1	CATSDFGTSDGRWEQFF	TGTGCCACCAGTGATTTTGGGACTAGCGACGGGAGGTGGGAGCAGTTCTTC
few	-	TRBV10-3	TRBJ1-2	CAISDGDYGYTF	TGTGCCATCAGTGACGGAGACTATGGCTACACCTTC
few	TRBD1	TRBV20-1	TRBJ1-4	CSASYRGAANEKLFF	TGCAGTGCGAGTTACAGGGGGGCCGCTAATGAAAAACTGTTTTTT
-	-	TRBV30	TRBJ1-1	CAWSDGRPNTEAFF	TGTGCCTGGAGTGACGGCCGCCCGAACACTGAAGCTTTCTTT
-	TRBD1	TRBV10-3	TRBJ2-5	CAISEDRVQETQYF	TGTGCCATCAGCGAAGACAGGGTACAAGAGACCCAGTACTTC
-	-	TRBV6-1	TRBJ2-4	CASSDPGQIKNIQYF	TGTGCCAGCAGTGACCCCGGGCAGATCAAAAACATTCAGTACTTC
few	TRBD1	TRBV27	TRBJ2-1	CASSLVTGVNEQFF	TGTGCCAGCAGTTTAGTAACAGGGGTAAATGAGCAGTTCTTC
-	TRBD2	TRBV10-3	TRBJ2-1	CAISDGGLAGGLYNEQFF	TGTGCCATCAGTGACGGGGGACTAGCGGGAGGGCTATACAATGAGCAGTTCTTC
-	-	TRBV6-5	TRBJ1-6	CASSLSSEHNSPLHF	TGTGCCAGCAGTTTATCTAGTGAACATAATTCACCCCTCCACTTT
-	-	TRBV29-1	TRBJ2-3	CSAGGAGDTDTQYF	TGCAGCGCAGGGGGGGCAGGGGACACAGATACGCAGTATTTT
-	-	TRBV20-1	TRBJ2-1	CSAGALREEQFF	TGCAGTGCGGGGGCTTTGAGGGAAGAGCAGTTCTTC
-	-	TRBV11-2	TRBJ2-7	CASSPPHLEQYF	TGTGCCAGCAGCCCGCCACACCTCGAGCAGTACTTC
-	-	TRBV5-1	TRBJ2-1	CASSLAGTRYNEQFF	TGCGCCAGCAGCTTGGCAGGGACCCGCTACAATGAGCAGTTCTTC
few	-	TRBV5-4	TRBJ1-1	CASSLGWSVNTEAFF	TGTGCCAGCAGCTTGGGCTGGAGCGTGAACACTGAAGCTTTCTTT
-	-	TRBV19	TRBJ2-6	CASHGRDSKASGANVLTF	TGTGCCAGTCATGGGCGGGACAGTAAAGCCTCTGGGGCCAACGTCCTGACTTTC
few	TRBD2	TRBV20-1	TRBJ2-3	CSARDLRLAGTDTQYF	TGCAGTGCTAGAGATTTGCGCCTAGCGGGAACAGATACGCAGTATTTT
-	TRBD1	TRBV20-1	TRBJ1-6	CSARISTGDSPLHF	TGCAGTGCTAGAATCAGCACAGGGGATTCACCCCTCCACTTT
-	TRBD2	TRBV2	TRBJ2-3	CASSTSRGSTDTQYF	TGTGCCAGCTCCACTAGTCGCGGGAGTACAGATACGCAGTATTTT
-	-	TRBV2	TRBJ1-4	CASSDGEPNEKLFF	TGTGCCAGCAGTGATGGGGAACCGAATGAAAAACTGTTTTTT
few	-	TRBV3-1	TRBJ2-1	CASPFQEARLNEQFF	TGTGCCAGCCCTTTTCAGGAGGCCAGGTTGAATGAGCAGTTCTTC
-	-	TRBV6-5	TRBJ2-5	CASSYSFRDGETQYF	TGTGCCAGCAGTTACTCGTTCAGGGACGGAGAGACCCAGTACTTC
few	-	TRBV12-3/TRBV12-4	TRBJ1-2	CASSRPGAREANYGYTF	TGTGCCAGCAGCCGACCGGGGGCCCGGGAAGCTAACTATGGCTACACCTTC
few	TRBD2	TRBV7-2	TRBJ2-7	CASSLEAGGLHEQYF	TGTGCCAGCAGCTTAGAGGCGGGAGGTCTCCACGAGCAGTACTTC
many	-	TRBV7-2	TRBJ2-2	CASSLSFASKSGELFF	TGTGCCAGCAGCTTATCCTTCGCTAGCAAGTCCGGGGAGCTGTTTTTT
few	-	TRBV7-9	TRBJ2-3	CASSPGVGLTDTQYF	TGTGCCAGCAGCCCTGGGGTCGGGCTCACAGATACGCAGTATTTT
many	-	TRBV10-3	TRBJ2-7	CAIRLGDSYEQYF	TGTGCCATCAGGCTGGGCGACTCCTACGAGCAGTACTTC
many	-	TRBV14	TRBJ2-1	CASSKTPLLRNEQFF	TGTGCCAGCAGCAAGACACCCTTATTACGGAATGAGCAGTTCTTC
-	-	TRBV2	TRBJ2-7	CASSEDYSYEQYF	TGTGCCAGCAGTGAGGACTACTCCTACGAGCAGTACTTC
-	-	TRBV27	TRBJ1-2	CASSTGTGAANYGYTF	TGTGCCAGCAGTACGGGGACCGGCGCAGCTAACTATGGCTACACCTTC
-	-	TRBV29-1	TRBJ2-7	CSVTDLEYEQYF	TGCAGCGTGACCGACTTGGAATACGAGCAGTACTTC
-	-	TRBV20-1	TRBJ1-1	CSASQDMNTEAFF	TGCAGTGCTAGTCAGGATATGAACACTGAAGCTTTCTTT
few	TRBD1	TRBV2	TRBJ2-5	CASSGTGGPVTQYF	TGTGCCAGCAGTGGGACAGGGGGCCCAGTGACCCAGTACTTC
-	-	TRBV20-1	TRBJ2-3	CSARDAKYTDTQYF	TGCAGTGCTAGAGACGCGAAGTACACAGATACGCAGTATTTT
-	TRBD2	TRBV11-2	TRBJ2-1	CASSLAGESYNEQFF	TGTGCCAGCAGCTTGGCGGGAGAGTCGTACAATGAGCAGTTCTTC
many	TRBD2	TRBV12-3/TRBV12-4	TRBJ2-1	CASSPEEGAGVFNNEQFF	TGTGCCAGCAGTCCTGAGGAGGGTGCGGGAGTCTTCAACAATGAGCAGTTCTTC
few	TRBD1	TRBV12-3/TRBV12-4	TRBJ2-2	CASSPTGGASGELFF	TGTGCCAGCAGCCCTACAGGGGGCGCCTCCGGGGAGCTGTTTTTT
few	TRBD1	TRBV5-1	TRBJ1-1	CASSRQGENTEAFF	TGCGCCAGCAGCCGACAGGGTGAGAACACTGAAGCTTTCTTT
-	-	TRBV25-1	TRBJ2-5	CASSELATQYF	TGTGCCAGCAGTGAATTGGCGACCCAGTACTTC
-	-	TRBV20-1	TRBJ1-6	CSAKSSYNSPLHF	TGCAGTGCTAAGAGCTCCTATAATTCACCCCTCCACTTT